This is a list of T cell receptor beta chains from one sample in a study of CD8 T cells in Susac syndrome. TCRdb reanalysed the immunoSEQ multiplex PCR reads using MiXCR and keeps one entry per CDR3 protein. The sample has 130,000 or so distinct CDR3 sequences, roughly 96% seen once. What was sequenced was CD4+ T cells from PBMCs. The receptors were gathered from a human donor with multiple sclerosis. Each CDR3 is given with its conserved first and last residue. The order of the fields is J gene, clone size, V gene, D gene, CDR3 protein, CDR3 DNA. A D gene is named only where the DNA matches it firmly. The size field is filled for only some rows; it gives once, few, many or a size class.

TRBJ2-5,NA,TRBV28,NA,CASSSLLETQYF,TGTGCCAGCAGTTCCCTTCTAGAGACCCAGTACTTC
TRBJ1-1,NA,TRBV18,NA,CASSPFKGGGTEAFF,TGTGCCAGCTCACCATTTAAGGGAGGGGGGACTGAAGCTTTCTTT
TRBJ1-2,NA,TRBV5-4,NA,CASSLFLGYGYTF,TGTGCCAGCAGCCTGTTCCTGGGGTATGGCTACACCTTC
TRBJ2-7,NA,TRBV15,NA,CATSRAIGGRRTSEQYF,TGTGCCACCAGCAGAGCCATTGGGGGTCGTCGGACGTCCGAGCAGTACTTC
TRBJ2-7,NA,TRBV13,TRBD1,CASSSRTGDYEQYF,TGTGCCAGCAGTTCTAGGACAGGAGACTACGAGCAGTACTTC
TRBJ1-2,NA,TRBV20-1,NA,CSARDPGLSYGYTF,TGCAGTGCTAGAGATCCCGGGCTGAGCTATGGCTACACCTTC
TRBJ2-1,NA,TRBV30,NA,CAWRILTGSYNEQFF,TGTGCCTGGAGGATCTTGACAGGTTCTTACAATGAGCAGTTCTTC
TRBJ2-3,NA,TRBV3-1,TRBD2,CASSQDSGSYTQYF,TGTGCCAGCAGCCAAGATAGCGGGAGTTATACGCAGTATTTT
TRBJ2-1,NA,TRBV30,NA,CAWIGGSGEQFF,TGTGCCTGGATAGGGGGGTCTGGTGAGCAGTTCTTC
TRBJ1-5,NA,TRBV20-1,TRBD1,CSAPETGYNQPQHF,TGCAGTGCTCCCGAGACAGGGTACAATCAGCCCCAGCATTTT
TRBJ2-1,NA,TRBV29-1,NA,CSVELIVRDNEQFF,TGCAGCGTTGAATTAATCGTCAGGGACAATGAGCAGTTCTTC
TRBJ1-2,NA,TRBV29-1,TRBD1,CSLRTGNYGYTF,TGCAGCCTCCGGACAGGGAACTATGGCTACACCTTC
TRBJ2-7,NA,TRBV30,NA,CAWSAQYEQYF,TGTGCCTGGAGTGCCCAATACGAGCAGTACTTC
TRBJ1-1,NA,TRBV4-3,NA,CASSQVGGMNTEAFF,TGCGCCAGCAGCCAAGTTGGGGGGATGAACACTGAAGCTTTCTTT
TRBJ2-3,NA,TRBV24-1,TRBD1,CATSGRGQGGTDTQYF,TGTGCCACCAGTGGCAGGGGACAGGGAGGCACAGATACGCAGTATTTT
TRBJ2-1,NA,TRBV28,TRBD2,CASSLGGGSGSNEQFF,TGTGCCAGCAGTTTAGGAGGCGGGAGCGGTTCCAATGAGCAGTTCTTC
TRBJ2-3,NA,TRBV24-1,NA,CATSDSDPTQYF,TGTGCCACCAGTGATTCCGATCCTACGCAGTATTTT
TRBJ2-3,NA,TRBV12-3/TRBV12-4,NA,CASTPWGFYSHTQYF,TGTGCCAGCACCCCTTGGGGTTTTTACAGCCATACGCAGTATTTT
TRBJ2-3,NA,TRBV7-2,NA,CASSLKSGRADTQYF,TGTGCCAGCAGCTTAAAATCCGGGCGGGCAGATACGCAGTATTTT
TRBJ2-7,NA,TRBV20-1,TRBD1,CSARQGASYEQYF,TGCAGTGCTAGACAGGGGGCATCCTACGAGCAGTACTTC
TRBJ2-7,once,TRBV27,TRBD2,CASSLRLAGTYEQYF,TGTGCCAGCAGTTTAAGACTAGCGGGGACCTACGAGCAGTACTTC
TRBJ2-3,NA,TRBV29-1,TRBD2,CSAVRESPDTQYF,TGCAGCGCGGTGCGGGAGAGCCCAGATACGCAGTATTTT
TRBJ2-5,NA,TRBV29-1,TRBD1,CSVAPGQAQETQYF,TGCAGCGTCGCCCCGGGACAGGCCCAAGAGACCCAGTACTTC
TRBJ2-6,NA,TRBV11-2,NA,CASNPRGVKSGANVLTF,TGTGCCAGCAACCCGAGGGGCGTCAAGTCTGGGGCCAACGTCCTGACTTTC
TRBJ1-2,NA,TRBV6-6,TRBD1,CASSWDRVYGYTF,TGTGCCAGCAGTTGGGACAGAGTCTATGGCTACACCTTC
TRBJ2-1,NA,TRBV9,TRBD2,CASSVASGSGRGGNEQFF,TGTGCCAGCAGCGTAGCTTCGGGTAGCGGGAGGGGGGGCAATGAGCAGTTCTTC
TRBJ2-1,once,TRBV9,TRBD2,CASSVAGGLGNEQFF,TGTGCCAGCAGCGTAGCGGGAGGTCTTGGTAATGAGCAGTTCTTC
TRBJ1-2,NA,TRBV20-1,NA,CTLKGPGSGYTF,TGCACCCTAAAGGGGCCGGGCTCGGGCTACACCTTC
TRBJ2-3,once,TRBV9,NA,CASSVEAVPDTQYF,TGTGCCAGCAGCGTAGAGGCGGTCCCAGATACGCAGTATTTT
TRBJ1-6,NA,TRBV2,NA,CASRAVSPLHF,TGTGCCTCCAGGGCGGTATCACCCCTCCACTTT
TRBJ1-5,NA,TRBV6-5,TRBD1,CASSSWRDRGYSNQPQHF,TGTGCCAGCAGTTCTTGGAGGGACAGAGGTTATAGCAATCAGCCCCAGCATTTT
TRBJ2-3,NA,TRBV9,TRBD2,CASTFSGRGTDTQYF,TGTGCCAGCACCTTTAGCGGGAGAGGCACAGATACGCAGTATTTT
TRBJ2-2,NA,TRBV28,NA,CASSFGRRAGELFF,TGTGCCAGCAGTTTTGGCAGGAGGGCCGGGGAGCTGTTTTTT